The 8 T cell receptor beta chains below come from one sample, sequenced in a study of T cell repertoires in cytomegalovirus infection. Via MiXCR, TCRdb re-called the reads, giving one row per CDR3 protein. The sample has 680,000 or so distinct CDR3 sequences; about 40% are singletons. Sample: PBMCs. These TCRs come from a human donor in good health (CMV status not recorded). Some clones in this sample may be carry-over from other donors' samples.

This clonotype was found many times. The chain couples TRBV12-3 or TRBV12-4 to TRBJ1-1; the D is unclear. The V end was cut by 6 bases, the J end by 0 bases, with 17 bases between. The CDR3 spans 16 residues. The CDR3 nucleotides are TGTGCCAGCAGCCGAGGAACACCTCTTATGAACACTGAAGCTTTCTTT. Translating it yields CASSRGTPLMNTEAFF.

J is TRBJ1-1 and V is TRBV7-2, with unresolved D. There are 11 residues in the CDR3. Between the trimmed V and J ends, which lost 1 base and 12 bases, there was a span of 9 bases. Per germline, CDR1 SGHTA and CDR2 FQGNSA. The CDR3 nucleotides read TGTGCCAGCAGCTTAGAACGGGTTACTTTCTTT. This gives the protein CASSLERVTFF.

This chain links TRBV7-6 with TRBJ2-6; a weak D match, TRBD1 (6 bases). This CDR3 is built from 17 residues. Per germline, CDR1 SGHVS and CDR2 FNYEAQ. Trimming took 5 bases from V and 4 from J, leaving 18 bases between them. CDR3 sequence: CASSQKTGTSGANVLTF. CDR3 sequence (DNA): TGTGCCAGCAGCCAGAAAACGGGGACATCAGGGGCCAACGTCCTGACTTTC.

A note on this clonotype: The conserved phenylalanine or tryptophan is not found at the CDR3 terminus, so this likely reflects a read error. The chain combines TRBV18 with TRBJ2-7; 9 positions agree with TRBD1. Germline trimming cut 1 base from V and 1 base from J; bases unmatched to any gene: 2. This CDR3 comprises 15 residues. The germline CDR1 and CDR2 sequences are KGHSH and LQKENI. CDR3 residues: CASSPQGQGSYEQYL. The DNA for the CDR3 is TGTGCCAGCTCACCACAGGGACAGGGATCCTACGAGCAGTACTTA.

V gene TRBV12-5 combines with J gene TRBJ1-2; D might be TRBD1 (5 bases). The CDR3 runs 13 residues. Germline V gene lookup returns CDR1 LGHNT and CDR2 FRNRAP. The ends were cut back, 9 bases at V and 4 bases at J, with 15 bases in the middle. CDR3 amino acids: CARGLGPGYGYTF. The CDR3 DNA reads as TGTGCTAGGGGCTTGGGGCCAGGCTATGGCTACACCTTC.

The rearrangement uses TRBV7-2 and TRBJ1-6; 8 bases fit TRBD1. With V trimmed by 2 bases and J by 5 bases, 2 bases remained unmatched. This CDR3 has 15 amino acids. Looked up from germline, CDR1 is SGHTA and CDR2 is FQGNSA. CDR3 sequence (DNA): TGTGCCAGCAGCTTACAGGGGGCAAATAATTCACCCCTCCACTTT. Its protein is CASSLQGANNSPLHF.

In its sample, this clonotype was seen many times. Here the CDR3 DNA reads TGTGCCAGCAGCCCACAGGGTCTTAACGCTTTCTTT. It translates to CASSPQGLNAFF. V is TRBV7-8 and J is TRBJ1-1, with D possibly TRBD1 on 6 matching bases. V dropped 5 bases and J dropped 11 bases, with 15 bases sitting between them. CDR3 length: 12 amino acids. CDR1 and CDR2 from the germline V gene are SGHVS and FQNEAQ.

This clonotype has a count of ten or more. The V and J genes are TRBV7-2 and TRBJ1-5; D unresolved. The germline V gene encodes CDR1 SGHTA and CDR2 FQGNSA. CDR3 length equals 19 residues. The V gene lost 3 bases and the J gene lost 2 bases, with 23 bases spanning the gap. The DNA of the CDR3 is TGTGCCAGCAGCTTTGAAGGATCCGCGGGATATATCGGCAATCAGCCCCAGCATTTT. Translation gives CASSFEGSAGYIGNQPQHF.